This paragraph covers one T cell receptor beta chain sequence. Its antigen is undetermined. This sample was included in a study of beta chain features in type 1 diabetes. Of the isolated RNA, all was reverse transcribed, and so the sequenced material was expressed TCRB transcripts. The data were produced by immunoSEQ multiplex PCR, yet TCRdb's version contains in-frame clones alone and is incomplete. The sample has some 140,000 clones, approximately 10% seen once. Germline-derived CDR1 and CDR2 are SGHTA and FQGNSA. The CDR3 covers 14 residues. V was pared by 6 bases and J by 6 bases, with 6 bases of the junction left unmatched. Whole-study findings and limits: TCRB CDR3s were moderately but significantly shorter in Type 1 diabetes patients in all four CD4+ subsets. Patients showed naive, central memory and Treg TCRB repertoires that appeared more similar than those of healthy donors.

Sequencing input: central memory CD4+ T cells from blood. The receptor comes from a young man with type 1 diabetes. The chain links TRBV7-2 to TRBJ2-3, with 10 bases that match TRBD2. In DNA, the CDR3 is TGTGCCAGCAGTCCTACTAGCGGGGTTGATACGCAGTATTTT. Translated: CASSPTSGVDTQYF.